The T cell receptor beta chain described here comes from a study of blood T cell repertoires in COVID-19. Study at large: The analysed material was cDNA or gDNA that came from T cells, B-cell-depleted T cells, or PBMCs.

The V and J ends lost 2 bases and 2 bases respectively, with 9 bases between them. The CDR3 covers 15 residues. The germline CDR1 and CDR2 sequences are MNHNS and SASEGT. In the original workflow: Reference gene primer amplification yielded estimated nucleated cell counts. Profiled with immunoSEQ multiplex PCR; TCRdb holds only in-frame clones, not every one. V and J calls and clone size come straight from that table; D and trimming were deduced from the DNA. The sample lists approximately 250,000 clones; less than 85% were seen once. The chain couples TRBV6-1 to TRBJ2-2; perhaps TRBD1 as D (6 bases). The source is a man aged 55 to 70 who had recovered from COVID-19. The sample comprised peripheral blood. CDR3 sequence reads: CASSERQDNTGELFF. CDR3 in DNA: TGTGCCAGCAGTGAACGACAGGACAACACCGGGGAGCTGTTTTTT.